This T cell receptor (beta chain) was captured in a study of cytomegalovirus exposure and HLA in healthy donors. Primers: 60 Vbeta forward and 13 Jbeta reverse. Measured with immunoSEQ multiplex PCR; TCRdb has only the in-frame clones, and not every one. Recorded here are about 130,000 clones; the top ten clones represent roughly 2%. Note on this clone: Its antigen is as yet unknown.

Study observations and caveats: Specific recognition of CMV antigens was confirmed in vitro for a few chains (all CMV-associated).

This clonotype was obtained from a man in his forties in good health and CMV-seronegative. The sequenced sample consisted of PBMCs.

The CDR3 sequence is CASSRNRSGIAQETQYF. CDR3 nucleotide sequence: TGCGCCAGCAGCAGAAATCGTAGCGGTATCGCCCAAGAGACCCAGTACTTC. The chain employs TRBV5-1 and TRBJ2-5; D is possibly TRBD2 (6 bases). CDR1 is SGHRS, CDR2 YFSETQ, per germline. The V gene lost 4 bases and the J gene lost 1 base, with 20 bases spanning the gap. The CDR3 extends over 17 amino acids. Full variable domain (missing parts from reference TRBV5-1 and TRBJ2-5): KAGVTQTPRYLIKTRGQQVTLSCSPISGHRSVSWYQQTPGQGLQFLFEYFSETQRNKGNFPGRFSGRQFSNSRSEMNVSTLELGDSALYLCASSRNRSGIAQETQYFGPGTRLLVL.